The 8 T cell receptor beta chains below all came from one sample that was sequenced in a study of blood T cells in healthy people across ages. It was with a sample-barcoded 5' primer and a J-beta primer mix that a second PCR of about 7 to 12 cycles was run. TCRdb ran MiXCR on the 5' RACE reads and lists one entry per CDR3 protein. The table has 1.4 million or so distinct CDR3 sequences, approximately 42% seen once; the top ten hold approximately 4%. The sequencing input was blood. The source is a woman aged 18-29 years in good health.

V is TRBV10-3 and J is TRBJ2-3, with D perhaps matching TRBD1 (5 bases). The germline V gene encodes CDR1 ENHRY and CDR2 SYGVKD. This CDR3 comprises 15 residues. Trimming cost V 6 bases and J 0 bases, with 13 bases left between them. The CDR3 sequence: CAIRRTQTSTDTQYF. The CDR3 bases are TGTGCCATCAGAAGGACACAAACTAGCACAGATACGCAGTATTTT.

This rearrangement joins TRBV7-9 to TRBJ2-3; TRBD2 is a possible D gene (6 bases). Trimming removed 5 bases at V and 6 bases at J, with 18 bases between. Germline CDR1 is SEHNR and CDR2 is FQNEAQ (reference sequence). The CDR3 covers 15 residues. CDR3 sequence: CASSLSSLSGDTQYF. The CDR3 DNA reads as TGTGCCAGCAGCCTCAGCTCGCTCAGCGGGGATACGCAGTATTTT.

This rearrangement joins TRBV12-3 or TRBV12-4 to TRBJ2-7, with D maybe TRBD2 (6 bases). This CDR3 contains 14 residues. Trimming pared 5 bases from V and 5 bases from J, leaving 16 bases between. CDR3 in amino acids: CASSITLAGNEQYF. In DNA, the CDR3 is TGTGCCAGCAGTATCACGTTGGCGGGGAACGAGCAGTACTTC.

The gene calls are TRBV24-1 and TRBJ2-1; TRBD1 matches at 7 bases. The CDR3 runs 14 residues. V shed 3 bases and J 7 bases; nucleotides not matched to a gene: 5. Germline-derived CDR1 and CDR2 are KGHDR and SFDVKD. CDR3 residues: CATSDLTGTNEQFF. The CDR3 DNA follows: TGTGCCACCAGTGATCTGACAGGGACGAATGAGCAGTTCTTC.

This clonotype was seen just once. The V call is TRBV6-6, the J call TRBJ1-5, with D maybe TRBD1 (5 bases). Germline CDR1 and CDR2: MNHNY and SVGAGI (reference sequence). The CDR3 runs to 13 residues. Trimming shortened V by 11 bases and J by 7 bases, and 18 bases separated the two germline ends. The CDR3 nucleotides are TGTGCCGGGACCGGGACCGGAGGGCAGCCCCAGCATTTT. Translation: CAGTGTGGQPQHF.

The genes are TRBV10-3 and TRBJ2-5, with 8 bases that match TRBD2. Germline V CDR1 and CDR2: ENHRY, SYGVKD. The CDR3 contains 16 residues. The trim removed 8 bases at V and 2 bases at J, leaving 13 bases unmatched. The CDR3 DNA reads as TGTGCCATCTCTAAGGGGAGCGGGGGTGAACAAGAGACCCAGTACTTC. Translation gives CAISKGSGGEQETQYF.

The CDR3 loop is CSAMRNDRDTDTQYF. CDR3 nucleotide sequence: TGCAGTGCTATGAGGAACGACCGGGACACAGATACGCAGTATTTT. The genes are TRBV20-1 and TRBJ2-3, with D maybe TRBD2 (5 bases). CDR1 is DFQATT, CDR2 SNEGSKA, per germline (reference sequence). This CDR3 region has 15 residues. The V end was cut by 4 bases, the J end by 2 bases, with 16 bases between.

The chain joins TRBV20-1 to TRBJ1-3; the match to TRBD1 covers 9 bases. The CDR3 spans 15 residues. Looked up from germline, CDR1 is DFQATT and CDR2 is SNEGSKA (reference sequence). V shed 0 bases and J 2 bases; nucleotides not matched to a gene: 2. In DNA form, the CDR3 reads TGCAGTGCTAGAGACCGACAGGGGGCTGGAAACACCATATATTTT. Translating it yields CSARDRQGAGNTIYF.